The clone carrying this T cell receptor beta chain has a handful of counts. Its antigen is undetermined. The CDR3 is 14 residues long. Germline CDR1 reads LNHDA; CDR2 reads SQIVND (reference sequence). V lost 5 bases and J 4 bases, leaving 14 bases between the germline ends. This specimen belongs to a study of early stage breast cancer tumors. Sequencing was performed with immunoSEQ multiplex PCR; in TCRdb, only in-frame clones are kept and a portion is missing. The sample lists about 4,800 clones, over 60% occurring once. Notes on the study in general: Compared with adjacent normal breast tissue, tumors showed around 2.7-fold greater T cell density and higher clonality.

This clonotype was obtained from a person in their fifties with breast cancer. Sequencing used breast tumor tissue. The chain uses TRBV19 and TRBJ1-1; D is perhaps TRBD1 (6 bases). CDR3 sequence reads: CASSLGGAITEAFF. Here the CDR3 DNA reads TGTGCCAGTAGTTTGGGGGGGGCAATCACTGAAGCTTTCTTT.